The 23 T cell receptor beta chains listed next were all sequenced from one sample in a study of blood T cell repertoires in COVID-19 (dated by TCRdb to 2020 to 2022). Receptors were amplified or captured by the immunoSEQ multiplex PCR assay. TCRdb mirrors the immuneACCESS table, restricted to in-frame sequences. Some clones are absent from its copies; in checked studies, under half trace to an unresolved V gene, and the reason for the others is unknown. This sample lists about 310,000 clones; around 87% were detected once. Of the sample, 1.3% falls within the top ten clones. The specimen sequenced was peripheral blood. The receptors derive from a man between 65 and 85 years old with acute or convalescent COVID-19.

The chain employs TRBV30 and TRBJ2-1, with 8 bases fitting TRBD1. This CDR3 has 16 amino acids. V dropped 5 bases and J dropped 4; count of bases not matched to a gene: 13. Per germline, CDR1 GTSNPN and CDR2 SVGIG (reference sequence). This CDR3 is CAWGTGGYGGYNEQFF. For the CDR3, the DNA is TGTGCCTGGGGAACAGGGGGGTATGGGGGATACAATGAGCAGTTCTTC.

The chain couples TRBV19 to TRBJ2-5; the match to TRBD2 covers 14 bases. V lost 8 bases to trimming and J lost 4 bases; unmatched junction nucleotides: 9. The CDR3 is made up of 16 amino acids. Germline V lookup: CDR1 LNHDA, CDR2 SQIVND (reference sequence). Here the CDR3 reads CASRTSGRQERETQYF. Written as DNA, the CDR3 is TGTGCCAGTCGGACTAGCGGGAGGCAAGAACGAGAGACCCAGTACTTC.

V is TRBV27 and J is TRBJ2-7, with 7 bases that match TRBD1. This CDR3 region has 19 residues. Germline lookup yields CDR1 MNHEY and CDR2 SMNVEV (reference sequence). Unmatched junction bases numbered 15, after V lost 0 bases and J lost 1 base. In DNA, the CDR3 is TGTGCCAGCAGTTTATCGATACTCTCCCAACCGGGACAGTCCTACGAGCAGTACTTC. Its translation: CASSLSILSQPGQSYEQYF.

This chain links TRBV28 with TRBJ2-7; D uncertain. The CDR3 loop spans 13 amino acids. The germline gives CDR1 MDHEN, CDR2 SYDVKM. Trimming took off 8 bases at V and 2 bases at J, with 13 bases between the two ends. CDR3 coding DNA: TGTGCCAGCTCTGCGCGACATGCCTACGAGCAGTACTTC. Its protein is CASSARHAYEQYF.

CDR3 amino acids: CASSLLSGRAMFF. The DNA of the CDR3 is TGTGCCAGCAGCTTACTTTCCGGGAGGGCCATGTTCTTC. The genes are TRBV11-2 and TRBJ2-1, with TRBD2 identical over 8 bases. Looked up from germline, CDR1 is SGHAT and CDR2 is FQNNGV. This CDR3 region has 13 residues. Trimming took 2 bases from V and 15 from J; bases not matched to a gene: 9.

This clone was detected many times. The V and J genes are TRBV4-3 and TRBJ1-3; 12 nucleotides line up with TRBD1. The CDR3 spans 17 residues. Germline values: CDR1 LGHNA, CDR2 YSLEER. V was clipped by 0 bases and J by 7 bases; unmatched bases: 7. Here the CDR3 reads CASSQDLGTGGLNTIYF. CDR3 coding DNA: TGCGCCAGCAGCCAAGACCTTGGGACAGGGGGCCTCAACACCATATATTTT.

This clone appeared once. The chain carries TRBV6-5 and TRBJ1-6, with 10 bases lining up with TRBD1. Germline CDR1 is MNHEY and CDR2 is SVGAGI. With 4 bases clipped from V and 6 bases from J, the junction kept 0 bases outside the gene matches. This CDR3 has 14 residues. CDR3 DNA sequence: TGTGCCAGCAGTTGGACAGGGGGTAATTCACCCCTCCACTTT. It yields the protein CASSWTGGNSPLHF.

This chain links TRBV4-2 with TRBJ2-3; 8 bases align to TRBD1. CDR3 length: 16 amino acids. The germline CDR1 and CDR2 sequences are LGHNA and YNFKEQ. V dropped 0 bases and J dropped 3; count of bases not matched to a gene: 5. CDR3 sequence: CASSQEFGQGTDTQYF. As DNA, the CDR3 is TGTGCCAGCAGCCAAGAATTTGGACAGGGTACAGATACGCAGTATTTT.

This chain connects TRBV5-1 to TRBJ2-5; 9 bases line up with TRBD2. The CDR3 is 13 residues long. J gave up 2 bases and V 5 bases, and 1 base lay outside the gene matches. Germline lookup yields CDR1 SGHRS and CDR2 YFSETQ. CDR3: CASRTSGQETQYF. The CDR3 DNA follows: TGCGCCAGCAGGACTAGCGGTCAAGAGACCCAGTACTTC. Combining the CDR3 with reference TRBV5-1 and TRBJ2-5 gives the whole variable domain KAGVTQTPRYLIKTRGQQVTLSCSPISGHRSVSWYQQTPGQGLQFLFEYFSETQRNKGNFPGRFSGRQFSNSRSEMNVSTLELGDSALYLCASRTSGQETQYFGPGTRLLVL.

The chain is built from TRBV7-9 and TRBJ2-5, with TRBD1 identical over 9 bases. The junction had 1 base not matched to a gene; V was cut back by 4 bases and J by 1 base. The germline CDR1 and CDR2 sequences are SEHNR and FQNEAQ (reference sequence). The CDR3 length is 14 residues. This CDR3 is CASSWTGAQETQYF. CDR3 DNA: TGTGCCAGCAGCTGGACAGGGGCCCAAGAGACCCAGTACTTC.

V is TRBV5-1 and J is TRBJ2-2; perhaps TRBD1 as D (6 bases). Between the trimmed V and J ends, which lost 4 bases and 0 bases, there was a span of 10 bases. The CDR3 spans 15 residues. CDR1 and CDR2 (germline): SGHRS, YFSETQ. The CDR3 reads CASSLRGSNTGELFF. The CDR3, as DNA: TGCGCCAGCAGCCTCAGGGGATCGAACACCGGGGAGCTGTTTTTT.

In its sample, this clone was seen a few times. This sequence joins TRBV23-1 and TRBJ1-6; tentatively, D is TRBD1 (6 bases). TRBV23-1 is recorded as an ORF, its role being uncertain. CDR3 size: 17 residues. The V and J ends lost 3 bases and 8 bases respectively, with 20 bases between them. CDR3 in amino acids: CASSQFFAGAIDSPLHF. CDR3 in DNA: TGCGCCAGCAGTCAGTTTTTTGCGGGGGCAATTGATTCACCCCTCCACTTT.

The chain joins TRBV4-2 to TRBJ1-5; 12 nucleotides line up with TRBD1. This CDR3 is 19 amino acids long. Trimming removed 1 base from V and 2 bases from J; junction bases left unmatched: 9. Looked up from germline, CDR1 is LGHNA and CDR2 is YNFKEQ. In nucleotides, the CDR3 is TGTGCCAGCAGCCAAGTCGGCGGGACAGGGGGCTTGCGCAATCAGCCCCAGCATTTT. Residues: CASSQVGGTGGLRNQPQHF.

V usage is TRBV4-2 and J usage is TRBJ2-1, with TRBD2 matching over 9 bases. In germline, CDR1 is LGHNA, CDR2 YNFKEQ. V shed 1 base, J shed 5 bases, and the junction held 6 bases outside the gene matches. The CDR3 extends over 16 amino acids. CDR3 loop: CASSQVSAGGHNEQFF. The CDR3 DNA is TGTGCCAGCAGCCAAGTGAGCGCGGGGGGGCACAATGAGCAGTTCTTC.

The V call is TRBV15, the J call TRBJ1-1, with a tentative D call TRBD1 (5 bases). The CDR3 totals 12 residues. The germline V gene encodes CDR1 LNHNV and CDR2 YYDKDF (reference sequence). Between the trimmed V and J ends, which lost 3 bases and 6 bases, there was a span of 8 bases. The CDR3 region is CATSRGQAEAFF. DNA of the CDR3: TGTGCCACCAGCAGGGGGCAGGCTGAAGCTTTCTTT.

Here the CDR3 DNA reads TGTGCCAGCAGCTTAATGGGCGGGATAGGCACCGGGGAGCTGTTTTTT. Translation gives CASSLMGGIGTGELFF. The V call is TRBV7-3, the J call TRBJ2-2; possibly TRBD2 for D (6 bases). Trimming left V 1 base short and J 4 bases short, with 13 bases between. The V gene's germline CDR1 is SGHTA and CDR2 FQGTGA. This CDR3 is 16 amino acids long.

This clone appeared a single time. This chain uses TRBV28 with TRBJ1-1; 10 positions agree with TRBD1. Germline values: CDR1 MDHEN, CDR2 SYDVKM. The CDR3 spans 15 residues. Germline trimming cut 0 bases from V and 4 bases from J; bases unmatched to any gene: 2. DNA of the CDR3: TGTGCCAGCAGTTTATGGACAGGGGGCGGCACTGAAGCTTTCTTT. Protein sequence: CASSLWTGGGTEAFF.

J is TRBJ1-1 and V is TRBV5-1; D might be TRBD1 (6 bases). The CDR3 loop spans 14 amino acids. The V end lost 2 bases, the J end lost 1 base, and 9 bases lay between the germline ends. Germline V gene data show CDR1 as SGHRS and CDR2 as YFSETQ. The CDR3 protein is CASSFQTGNTEAFF. The DNA of the CDR3 is TGCGCCAGCAGCTTCCAGACAGGGAACACTGAAGCTTTCTTT.

This clone was seen more than once but under ten times. This sequence joins TRBV5-6 and TRBJ2-7; 10 nucleotides align to TRBD1. Trimming removed 4 bases from V and 3 bases from J; junction bases left unmatched: 7. There are 15 residues in the CDR3. Germline lookup yields CDR1 SGHDT and CDR2 YYEEEE. Here the CDR3 DNA reads TGTGCCAGCAGCCCACCGGGACAGGGGCACTACGAGCAGTACTTC. Translation: CASSPPGQGHYEQYF. The complete variable domain, with remaining parts taken from reference TRBV5-6 and TRBJ2-7, reads DAGVTQSPTHLIKTRGQQVTLRCSPKSGHDTVSWYQQALGQGPQFIFQYYEEEERQRGNFPDRFSGHQFPNYSSELNVNALLLGDSALYLCASSPPGQGHYEQYFGPGTRLTVT.

J is TRBJ2-5 and V is TRBV6-6; TRBD1 agrees at 8 bases. The length of the CDR3 is 14 residues. J was trimmed by 2 bases and V by 6 bases; bases with no gene match: 5. Germline V gene lookup returns CDR1 MNHNY and CDR2 SVGAGI (reference sequence). This chain's CDR3 is CASSPGTGQETQYF. CDR3 DNA: TGTGCCAGCAGCCCTGGGACAGGACAAGAGACCCAGTACTTC.

V gene TRBV5-1 combines with J gene TRBJ2-1, with TRBD2 identical over 10 bases. Germline CDR1 SGHRS, CDR2 YFSETQ. After removal of 4 bases from V and 8 bases from J, the junction contained 9 bases not matched to a gene. The length of the CDR3 is 15 residues. The CDR3 spells CASSGGVAGGHEQFF. Here the CDR3 DNA reads TGCGCCAGCAGCGGAGGGGTAGCGGGAGGCCATGAGCAGTTCTTC. Filled out from reference TRBV5-1 and TRBJ2-1, the complete variable domain reads KAGVTQTPRYLIKTRGQQVTLSCSPISGHRSVSWYQQTPGQGLQFLFEYFSETQRNKGNFPGRFSGRQFSNSRSEMNVSTLELGDSALYLCASSGGVAGGHEQFFGPGTRLTVL.

This chain uses TRBV9 with TRBJ1-2; no firm D call. V lost 3 bases and J lost 8, with 14 bases in between. Germline V gene lookup returns CDR1 SGDLS and CDR2 YYNGEE. The CDR3 totals 13 residues. The CDR3 is CASSAGMAGGYTF. The CDR3 nucleotides are TGTGCCAGCAGCGCTGGAATGGCGGGGGGCTACACCTTC.

This sequence joins TRBV3-1 (or the pseudogene TRBV3-2) and TRBJ1-5, with TRBD1 as a possible D gene (5 bases). The CDR3 covers 20 residues. Germline-derived CDR1 and CDR2 are LGHDT and YNNKEL (reference sequence). V shed 4 bases and J shed 5 bases, with 30 bases lying between them. The CDR3 nucleotides are TGTGCCAGCAGCCGAGAGATCCAGCAGGTTGGGGGGGGGAGTTATCAGCCCCAGCATTTT. Protein sequence: CASSREIQQVGGGSYQPQHF.